One sample yielded the 14 T cell receptor beta chains listed below, sequenced in a study of STAT5B mutations in CD4+ large granular lymphocyte leukemia. Assay: immunoSEQ multiplex PCR; the TCRdb copy retains only in-frame clones and omits some. The sample comprises some 27,000 clones, roughly 75% of which are singletons, and approximately 3.1% rests with the top ten. The sequencing input was CD4+ T cells from blood buffy coats. The receptors here all came from a human donor in good health.

The chain carries TRBV19 and TRBJ2-5; D ambiguous. V was shortened by 5 bases and J by 0 bases, with 10 bases between the two germline ends. The CDR3 totals 14 residues. Germline assignment: CDR1 LNHDA and CDR2 SQIVND (reference sequence). The CDR3 region has the DNA TGTGCCAGTAGTTCCCCCCAGTACCAAGAGACCCAGTACTTC. Amino acids: CASSSPQYQETQYF. Together with reference TRBV19 and TRBJ2-5, the CDR3 gives the full variable domain: DGGITQSPKYLFRKEGQNVTLSCEQNLNHDAMYWYRQDPGQGLRLIYYSQIVNDFQKGDIAEGYSVSREKKESFPLTVTSAQKNPTAFYLCASSSPQYQETQYFGPGTRLLVL.

The gene calls are TRBV12-1 and TRBJ2-1; the table assigns TRBD1, which was not confirmed against the DNA. TRBV12-1 is a known pseudogene. The CDR3 has 16 amino acids. This chain's CDR3 is CASSPPTGIWWIEQFF. CDR3 DNA sequence: TGTGCCAGCAGTCCCCCTACAGGGATATGGTGGATTGAGCAGTTCTTC.

This chain links TRBV7-2 with TRBJ1-1; D uncertain. The CDR3 consists of 15 residues. V lost 1 base, J lost 1 base, and 10 bases lay in between. The germline V gene encodes CDR1 SGHTA and CDR2 FQGNSA. The CDR3 nucleotides are TGTGCCAGCAGCTTAGTTGCTCGGCAGAACACTGAAGCTTTCTTT. It translates to CASSLVARQNTEAFF.

The CDR3 DNA sequence: TGTGCCAGCAGCTCCCGGGCCGGGGGCACAGATACGCAGTATTTT. Protein product: CASSSRAGGTDTQYF. The gene calls are TRBV7-2 and TRBJ2-3, with a possible D match to TRBD2 (5 bases). The V gene lost 4 bases and the J gene lost 1 base, with 12 bases spanning the gap. Germline assignment: CDR1 SGHTA and CDR2 FQGNSA. The CDR3 has 15 amino acids. Variable domain in full (rest from reference TRBV7-2 and TRBJ2-3): GAGVSQSPSNKVTEKGKDVELRCDPISGHTALYWYRQSLGQGLEFLIYFQGNSAPDKSGLPSDRFSAERTGGSVSTLTIQRTQQEDSAVYLCASSSRAGGTDTQYFGPGTRLTVL.

The chain is built from TRBV30 and TRBJ2-2; D could derive from TRBD1 or TRBD2 (5 bases each). CDR3 length: 15 residues. Germline V lookup: CDR1 GTSNPN, CDR2 SVGIG (reference sequence). V dropped 3 bases and J dropped 3 bases, with 14 bases sitting between them. CDR3 protein: CAWSTGQLDTGELFF. CDR3 coding DNA: TGTGCCTGGAGCACGGGGCAGTTGGACACCGGGGAGCTGTTTTTT.

The rearrangement uses TRBV7-9 and TRBJ1-4; no definite D call. Germline values: CDR1 SEHNR, CDR2 FQNEAQ (reference sequence). Trimming stripped 2 bases from V and 3 bases from J, with 7 bases between. CDR3 length: 14 amino acids. The CDR3 loop reads CASSLMGANEKLFF. The CDR3 nucleotides read TGTGCCAGCAGCTTAATGGGAGCTAATGAAAAACTGTTTTTT.

The rearrangement joins TRBV2 to TRBJ1-1; D not resolved. The CDR3 extends over 15 amino acids. Trimming took 6 bases from V and 1 from J, leaving 15 bases between them. Germline V CDR1 and CDR2: SNHLY, FYNNEI. CDR3 sequence: CASSPRGVPNTEAFF. The DNA of the CDR3 is TGTGCCAGCAGCCCTCGCGGGGTCCCGAACACTGAAGCTTTCTTT.

The rearrangement uses TRBV14 and TRBJ2-7, with D perhaps TRBD1 (7 bases). CDR1 and CDR2 from the germline V gene are SGHDN and FVKESK. The CDR3 length is 17 residues. Trimming stripped 4 bases from V and 5 bases from J, with 24 bases between. CDR3 nucleotides: TGTGCCAGCAGCCGGCAAACAGGGGAGACGGGGGTAAACGAGCAGTACTTC. This translates into CASSRQTGETGVNEQYF. Full variable domain (missing parts from reference TRBV14 and TRBJ2-7): EAGVTQFPSHSVIEKGQTVTLRCDPISGHDNLYWYRRVMGKEIKFLLHFVKESKQDESGMPNNRFLAERTGGTYSTLKVQPAELEDSGVYFCASSRQTGETGVNEQYFGPGTRLTVT.

The CDR3, as DNA: TGTGCCAGCAGTTTTCAGGGGAACACCGGGGAGCTGTTTTTT. It translates to CASSFQGNTGELFF. This chain connects TRBV28 to TRBJ2-2, with D maybe TRBD1 (5 bases). The CDR3 covers 14 residues. CDR1 MDHEN and CDR2 SYDVKM come from the germline V gene. With 3 bases removed from V and 1 base from J, the gap between germline ends came to 6 bases.

This chain links TRBV7-6 with TRBJ2-3; perhaps TRBD2 as D (5 bases). V lost 3 bases and J lost 4, with 8 bases in between. The germline gives CDR1 SGHVS, CDR2 FNYEAQ. The CDR3 spans 13 residues. The CDR3 protein is CASSFHGADTQYF. The CDR3 DNA reads as TGTGCCAGCAGCTTCCACGGGGCAGATACGCAGTATTTT. Full variable domain (rest looked up from reference TRBV7-6 and TRBJ2-3): GAGVSQSPRYKVTKRGQDVALRCDPISGHVSLYWYRQALGQGPEFLTYFNYEAQQDKSGLPNDRFSAERPEGSISTLTIQRTEQRDSAMYRCASSFHGADTQYFGPGTRLTVL.

As to this clone: A read error may produce the germline difference seen at one junction end. The genes are TRBV2 and TRBJ2-7; TRBD2 is a possible D gene (5 bases). Germline V lookup: CDR1 SNHLY, CDR2 FYNNEI. The CDR3 loop spans 12 amino acids. This CDR3 reads CASREGSYEQYF. The CDR3 region has the DNA TGTGCCAGCAGGGAAGGGAGCTACGAGCAGTACTTC.

The chain uses TRBV6-6 and TRBJ2-2; D unresolved. V gave up 0 bases and J gave up 8 bases, with 4 bases separating them. Germline V lookup: CDR1 MNHNY, CDR2 SVGAGI (reference sequence). This CDR3 region has 12 residues. The CDR3 here is CASSYSPGELFF. In DNA form, the CDR3 reads TGTGCCAGCAGTTACTCGCCTGGGGAGCTGTTTTTT.

The chain couples TRBV10-1 to TRBJ2-7; D might be TRBD2 (5 bases). This CDR3 contains 14 residues. Per the germline V gene, CDR1 is WNHNN and CDR2 is SYGVQD (reference sequence). The ends were cut back, 0 bases at V and 6 bases at J, with 12 bases in the middle. The CDR3 loop is CASSESRSGSEQYF. As DNA, the CDR3 is TGCGCCAGCAGTGAGTCAAGATCGGGATCCGAGCAGTACTTC.

V usage is TRBV7-8 and J usage is TRBJ1-2; D is unclear. Trimming pared 6 bases from V and 5 bases from J, leaving 13 bases between. The CDR3 contains 13 residues. The germline CDR1 and CDR2 sequences are SGHVS and FQNEAQ. DNA of the CDR3: TGTGCCAGCAGTCCAACCCGAGGGTATGGCTACACCTTC. It translates to CASSPTRGYGYTF.